The rows below give T cell receptor beta chains drawn from one sample of a study of T-cell reconstitution after alpha-beta-depleted transplantation in children. TCRdb called the PCR reads again in MiXCR, with one record for every CDR3 protein. The table lists around 670,000 distinct CDR3 sequences, 10% to 15% of them singletons. Sequenced here: PBMCs, sampled before TCRalphabeta/CD19-depleted stem cell transplant. The receptors stem from a girl between 2 and 10 years old with congenital amegakaryocytic thrombocytopenia, due to receive a stem cell transplant. The CDR3 runs from the conserved cysteine through the conserved F or W. The D gene is left open where the match is weak. The size entry gives once, few, many or a size class.

>few|TRBD2|TRBJ2-1|TRBV9
CASSVGLAEPYNEQFF
TGTGCCAGCAGCGTGGGACTAGCGGAGCCCTACAATGAGCAGTTCTTC
>few|NA|TRBJ1-4|TRBV5-1
CASSLVVGATNEKLFF
TGCGCCAGCAGCTTGGTAGTCGGTGCAACTAATGAAAAACTGTTTTTT
>many|NA|TRBJ2-7|TRBV20-1
CSASPVGAQGTYEQYF
TGCAGTGCTAGTCCCGTAGGGGCCCAAGGAACCTACGAGCAGTACTTC
>many|TRBD2|TRBJ2-5|TRBV12-3/TRBV12-4
CASSLALANFPGTSDQETQYF
TGTGCCAGCAGTTTAGCACTCGCAAATTTCCCCGGGACTAGCGACCAAGAGACCCAGTACTTC
>many|TRBD2|TRBJ2-3|TRBV5-1
CASSQRTSGYTDTQYF
TGCGCCAGCAGCCAGAGGACTAGCGGATACACAGATACGCAGTATTTT
>many|NA|TRBJ2-1|TRBV4-1
CASSQGTGSKYNEQFF
TGCGCCAGCAGCCAAGGCACCGGAAGCAAATACAATGAGCAGTTCTTC
>many|NA|TRBJ2-1|TRBV10-2
CASSSRGRALYNEQFF
TGCGCCAGCAGTTCGAGGGGGAGGGCCCTCTACAATGAGCAGTTCTTC
>many|TRBD2|TRBJ2-1|TRBV28
CASSPKGTTLADEQFF
TGTGCCAGCAGCCCCAAAGGGACTACCCTGGCGGATGAGCAGTTCTTC
>few|NA|TRBJ2-1|TRBV20-1
CSARDVVTQDNEQFF
TGCAGTGCTAGAGATGTTGTTACCCAGGACAATGAGCAGTTCTTC
>many|NA|TRBJ1-4|TRBV12-3/TRBV12-4
CASSFSGEKLFF
TGTGCCAGCAGTTTTAGCGGGGAAAAACTGTTTTTT